These T cell receptor beta chains were read from a single sample in a study of vaccination and CD4 T cells after COVID-19. TCRdb recomputed calls from the PCR reads with MiXCR, one row per CDR3 protein. The profile covers about 13,000 distinct CDR3 sequences, with around 30% appearing a single time and 25% to 30% taken by the ten largest. Their antigen targets remain unknown. The source was CD4+ T cells from blood, cultured in vitro, collected before SARS-CoV-2 vaccination. The origin of the receptors is a human donor who received a COVID-19 vaccine. The CDR3 runs from the conserved cysteine through the conserved F or W. D genes are given only for firm matches. Some rows mark clone size as missing; the rest say once, few, many or name a class of expanded clone.

clone_size j_call d_call v_call cdr3_aa cdr3_nt
medium-sized TRBJ1-2 - TRBV20-1 CSARGSGGTNYGYTF TGCAGTGCTAGGGGGTCGGGGGGGACTAACTATGGCTACACCTTC
- TRBJ1-1 - TRBV25-1 CASSEHRTDTEAFF TGTGCCAGCAGCGAACATAGGACGGACACTGAAGCTTTCTTT
- TRBJ2-1 TRBD2 TRBV27 CASSLISGGRYNEQFF TGTGCCAGCAGTTTAATTTCGGGGGGGCGTTACAATGAGCAGTTCTTC
few TRBJ1-3 - TRBV4-1 CASSQAVFESSGNTIYF TGCGCCAGCAGCCAAGCAGTATTTGAGAGCTCTGGAAACACCATATATTTT
- TRBJ2-3 - TRBV15 CATSERMKAGKDTQYF TGTGCCACCAGCGAGAGAATGAAGGCAGGGAAGGATACGCAGTATTTT
- TRBJ2-3 - TRBV5-1 CASSSQWGGPDTQYF TGCGCCAGCAGCTCCCAATGGGGGGGGCCTGATACGCAGTATTTT
few TRBJ1-3 - TRBV6-5 CASSYGYSGNTIYF TGTGCCAGCAGTTACGGGTACTCTGGAAACACCATATATTTT
few TRBJ1-3 - TRBV7-3 CASSDGTGSGNTIYF TGTGCCAGCAGCGATGGAACTGGCTCTGGAAACACCATATATTTT
- TRBJ1-2 TRBD1 TRBV9 CASSVAPGTGDGYTF TGTGCCAGCAGCGTAGCCCCCGGGACAGGAGATGGCTACACCTTC
few TRBJ2-7 - TRBV12-3/TRBV12-4 CASSPYDLGRLVPYEQYF TGTGCCAGCAGCCCCTACGACCTAGGAAGACTTGTCCCCTACGAGCAGTACTTC
few TRBJ1-6 - TRBV7-9 CASSRISNSPLHF TGTGCCAGCAGTCGTATTAGTAATTCACCCCTCCACTTT
- TRBJ2-5 TRBD1 TRBV28 CASRRPGQGQETQYF TGTGCCAGCAGACGGCCGGGACAGGGACAAGAGACCCAGTACTTC
- TRBJ2-2 TRBD1 TRBV12-3/TRBV12-4 CASSGGTGAGELFF TGTGCCAGCAGCGGGGGGACAGGGGCCGGGGAGCTGTTTTTT
few TRBJ2-5 - TRBV25-1 CASRGTVRETQYF TGTGCCAGCAGGGGGACCGTGCGGGAGACCCAGTACTTC
- TRBJ1-1 TRBD1 TRBV28 CASSLIQGAREAFF TGTGCCAGCAGTTTGATACAGGGGGCGCGGGAGGCTTTCTTT
- TRBJ1-2 TRBD1 TRBV6-1 CVSRRTGLHYGYTF TGTGTCAGCAGGCGGACAGGGTTGCACTATGGCTACACCTTC
few TRBJ2-1 - TRBV7-6 CASSPIGGRANNEQFF TGTGCCAGCAGCCCGATAGGGGGTCGGGCAAACAATGAGCAGTTCTTC
- TRBJ2-1 - TRBV7-2 CASSLGGGNNEQFF TGTGCCAGCAGCTTAGGGGGTGGAAACAATGAGCAGTTCTTC
few TRBJ2-5 TRBD1 TRBV19 CASSPVRDRGQETQYF TGTGCCAGTAGCCCCGTACGGGACAGGGGACAAGAGACCCAGTACTTC
- TRBJ1-2 TRBD1 TRBV24-1 CATSDRERNGYTF TGTGCCACCTCGGACAGGGAAAGAAATGGCTACACCTTC
few TRBJ1-2 - TRBV5-1 CASSFTGMIGYTF TGCGCCAGCAGCTTTACAGGGATGATTGGCTACACCTTC
- TRBJ1-3 - TRBV12-3/TRBV12-4 CASSLEGGNTIYF TGTGCCAGCAGTTTAGAGGGTGGAAACACCATATATTTT
- TRBJ1-6 - TRBV20-1 CSALPGPQNSPLHF TGCAGTGCACTACCGGGACCGCAAAATTCACCCCTCCACTTT